This T cell receptor beta chain was recovered during a study of shared T cell receptors in the human thymus (dated by TCRdb to 2020 to 2022). Context from the whole study: The study examined how the human thymus generates shared, self-reactive T-cell receptor alpha chains.

This clone was observed a few times. Its antigen is currently not known. There are no base qualities to consult, and no much larger clone falls within one base. Libraries were built with the immunoSEQ multiplex PCR assay. The source is immuneACCESS, and TCRdb retained only in-frame sequences with V and J called. Part of the clones is not carried over; for the studies checked, unresolved V genes explain less than half of this, and the remainder is unexplained. This sample holds approximately 490,000 clones; around 78% were observed only once. Together, the top ten hold about 0.012% of the sample. These data also formed part of another study, on human thymus T cells. Drawing on the second study: The donors were immunologically healthy infants in Finland who had open corrective cardiac surgery for congenital heart defects. Thymus tissue was collected as surgical resects that were removed during corrective cardiac surgery. Both the thymic and the peripheral blood repertoires appeared to show biased V and J gene segment usage. The related research found that thymic TCR repertoires overlapped highly between unrelated individuals. The study used roughly 8 infant thymus samples plus four related peripheral blood samples to characterize TCR alpha and beta repertoires. Donor ages ranging from roughly 6 to 244 days were recorded, and several male and two female infants were included in the cohort. After being mechanically released from the tissue, thymocytes were kept at -70 degrees C in pellets of about 10-33 million cells. A QIAsymphony instrument was used to extract genomic DNA from the frozen cell pellets. Using the immunoSEQ multiplex PCR assay, the TCRB and TCRAD loci were amplified from a standardized quantity of quality-controlled genomic DNA. The V(D)J region was spanned by amplicons of a length sufficient to cover the CDR3 and to identify V and J genes. The amplicons were sequenced on an Illumina platform via the commercial immunoSEQ service. Primer bias and sequencing errors were corrected using previously described methods, and TCRAD and TCRB definitions followed the IMGT database. The repertoires were analysed using immunoSEQ Analyzer 3.0 and VDJTools for basic statistics, V/J segment usage, diversity estimates, rarefaction and pairwise overlap. Chao1, ChaoE, Efron-Thisted, Shannon and inverse Simpson indices were used to estimate diversity, which was also estimated on datasets down-sampled to the smallest sample. Repertoire overlap was determined by strict matching of CDR3 nucleotide sequence, V gene and J gene, and Jaccard-based multidimensional scaling clustering was applied. On average, thymus samples gave 650,000 to 1,000,000 unique TCRB clonotypes, whereas blood samples gave approximately 84,000.

This TCR was sampled from a boy less than two years old with a congenital heart defect. Donor details come from another sample of the same person, matched by shared clones. Sequences were obtained from thymocytes.

CDR3 loop: CAWSVLAGGEQYF. Here is the DNA: TGTGCCTGGAGTGTACTAGCGGGAGGCGAGCAGTACTTC. The chain is encoded by TRBV30 joined to TRBJ2-7; 12 junctional bases match TRBD2. The CDR3, from cysteine to phenylalanine, totals 13 residues. Here the CDR3 DNA is all that survives: 39 bases in frame from base 1. Relative to germline, V is missing 0 bases and J is missing 6 bases, with 0 bases of the junction outside any gene match. Per the germline V gene (reference sequence), GTSNPN is the CDR1 and SVGIG is the CDR2.